This T cell receptor beta chain stems from a study of control samples from healthy donors and cancer patients. Clones were sequenced by immunoSEQ multiplex PCR, and TCRdb holds only the in-frame ones, with some missing. Among tens of thousands of clones listed, 85% to 90% were seen once. The V segment lost 2 bases and the J segment 0 bases; nucleotides outside the gene matches: 9. CDR1 and CDR2 from the germline V gene are LNHDA and SQIVND (reference sequence). The CDR3 loop spans 18 amino acids. This chain links TRBV19 with TRBJ1-5; 8 nucleotides align to TRBD1. The source of this sequence is a woman aged 45 to 65 with colorectal cancer. Sequencing was done on a sample of PBMCs. CDR3 protein: CASSIRQGAGNSNQPQHF. The DNA of the CDR3 is TGTGCCAGTAGTATAAGGCAGGGGGCGGGAAATAGCAATCAGCCCCAGCATTTT.